Sequencing of this T cell receptor beta chain was carried out in a study of blood T cell repertoires in COVID-19. Germline values: CDR1 SNHLY, CDR2 FYNNEI. The CDR3 has 12 amino acids. With 7 bases clipped from V and 5 bases from J, the junction kept 4 bases outside the gene matches. As processed by the authors: Reference gene primers were amplified, and this amplification served to estimate nucleated cell counts. Clones were sequenced by immunoSEQ multiplex PCR, and TCRdb holds only the in-frame ones, with some missing. V and J calls and clone size come straight from that table; D and trimming were deduced from the DNA. The sample holds tens of thousands of clones, about three quarters seen once. This clone occurred a few times.

This TCR came from an elderly woman with active or convalescent COVID-19. Specimen: peripheral blood. The V and J genes are TRBV2 and TRBJ1-2, with 7 bases matching TRBD1. The CDR3 DNA follows: TGTGCCAGCATGAGACAGGGATATGGCTACACCTTC. This gives the protein CASMRQGYGYTF.